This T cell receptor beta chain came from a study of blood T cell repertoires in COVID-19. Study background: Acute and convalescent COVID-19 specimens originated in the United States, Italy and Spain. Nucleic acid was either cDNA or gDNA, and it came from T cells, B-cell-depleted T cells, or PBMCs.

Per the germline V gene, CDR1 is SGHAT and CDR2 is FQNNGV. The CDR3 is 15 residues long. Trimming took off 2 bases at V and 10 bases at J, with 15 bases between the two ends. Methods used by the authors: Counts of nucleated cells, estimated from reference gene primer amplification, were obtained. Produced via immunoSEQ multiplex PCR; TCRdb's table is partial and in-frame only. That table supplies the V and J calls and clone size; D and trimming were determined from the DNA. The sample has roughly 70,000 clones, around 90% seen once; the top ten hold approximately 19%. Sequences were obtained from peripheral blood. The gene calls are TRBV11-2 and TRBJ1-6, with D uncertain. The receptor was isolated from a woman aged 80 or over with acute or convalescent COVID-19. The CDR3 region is CASSLSNGVKSPLHF. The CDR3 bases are TGTGCCAGCAGCTTATCGAACGGGGTTAAATCACCCCTCCACTTT.